The 4 T cell receptor beta chains in this list originate from one sample, sequenced in a study of blood T cell repertoires in COVID-19. The method was immunoSEQ multiplex PCR; TCRdb's version includes in-frame clones alone and lacks a portion of them. The sample holds 110,000 to 150,000 clones, 70% to 85% seen once. The specimen sequenced was peripheral blood. These receptors were taken from a woman at least 80 years old with acute or convalescent COVID-19.

The J gene is TRBJ2-3, the V gene TRBV27, with 8 bases fitting TRBD2. Per germline, CDR1 MNHEY and CDR2 SMNVEV (reference sequence). The V gene end was trimmed by 9 bases and the J gene end by 2 bases; junction bases not matched to a gene: 7. The CDR3 has 14 amino acids. The CDR3 nucleotides read TGTGCCAGAAGTGGCGGGGGGAACACAGATACGCAGTATTTT. Translation: CARSGGGNTDTQYF.

The CDR3 region has the DNA TGTGCCAGCAGCGTCCGTGGGGGAGGCGGTAGCAATCAGCCCCAGCATTTT. This sequence encodes CASSVRGGGGSNQPQHF. The rearrangement uses TRBV7-2 and TRBJ1-5; D may be TRBD1 (5 bases). V was cut by 5 bases and J by 0 bases, with 17 bases left in between. The CDR3 extends over 17 amino acids. The germline V gene has CDR1 SGHTA and CDR2 FQGNSA. Drawing the rest from reference TRBV7-2 and TRBJ1-5, the complete variable domain is GAGVSQSPSNKVTEKGKDVELRCDPISGHTALYWYRQSLGQGLEFLIYFQGNSAPDKSGLPSDRFSAERTGGSVSTLTIQRTQQEDSAVYLCASSVRGGGGSNQPQHFGDGTRLSIL.

V usage is TRBV24-1 and J usage is TRBJ2-1, with 10 nucleotides matching TRBD1. Germline V lookup: CDR1 KGHDR, CDR2 SFDVKD. The V gene end was trimmed by 6 bases and the J gene end by 7 bases; junction bases not matched to a gene: 11. This CDR3 is built from 16 residues. CDR3 in DNA: TGTGCCACCAGTAGGGGGGGACAGGGGCATGGGAATGAGCAGTTCTTC. Protein: CATSRGGQGHGNEQFF.

The chain uses TRBV7-8 and TRBJ1-2, with D possibly being TRBD1 (6 bases). The CDR3 loop spans 14 amino acids. Trimming stripped 5 bases from V and 2 bases from J, with 12 bases between. In germline, CDR1 is SGHVS, CDR2 FQNEAQ. The CDR3 DNA reads TGTGCCAGCAGCCAAAGACAGGCCAACTATGGCTACACCTTC. As protein: CASSQRQANYGYTF.